This T cell receptor (beta chain) appears in the sequencing data of a study of Graves' ophthalmopathy and Graves' hyperthyroidism. Overall study context: Pretreatment peripheral blood was obtained at initial diagnosis. Study-level points and caveats: Blood also contained most of the expanded thyroid clonotypes above 0.001 frequency. With around 88% sensitivity and less than 83% specificity, a 13-signature model separated ophthalmopathy from stable hyperthyroidism.

Among the exclusions were patients with other autoimmune diseases, uncontrolled infections, pregnancy or lactation. This clonotype was detected many times. Its antigen remains unidentified. RNA served as the template for amplifying TCR beta CDR3 regions. HTBI-primed first-round RT-PCR preceded second-round multiplex PCR. MiXCR, run by TCRdb on the multiplex PCR reads, gives a single entry per CDR3 protein. The table records 450,000 or so distinct CDR3 sequences, approximately 15% of them present only once. CDR1 and CDR2 from the germline V gene are MDHEN and SYDVKM. J was trimmed by 7 bases and V by 6 bases; bases with no gene match: 4. The CDR3 sequence is 14 residues long.

Sequencing was done on a sample of blood. The genes are TRBV28 and TRBJ1-6, with TRBD1 matching over 9 bases. This clonotype originated in a woman aged 30 to 39 with Graves' ophthalmopathy. The CDR3 DNA reads as TGTGCCAGCAGACTACAGGGGGCCAATTCACCCCTCCACTTT. Amino acids: CASRLQGANSPLHF.